Each of the 25 T cell receptor beta chains below was sequenced from the same sample in a study of blood T cell repertoires in COVID-19. Assay: immunoSEQ multiplex PCR; the TCRdb copy retains only in-frame clones and omits some. The repertoire has approximately 100,000 clones, roughly nine tenths of them found once; the top ten carry roughly 32%. Sequencing used peripheral blood. The receptor source for this set is a woman of 80 years or more with acute or convalescent COVID-19.

V usage is TRBV6-6 and J usage is TRBJ1-3; D is possibly TRBD1 (6 bases). Per germline, CDR1 MNHNY and CDR2 SVGAGI (reference sequence). Trimming took off 5 bases at V and 0 bases at J, with 20 bases between the two ends. This CDR3 is 18 amino acids long. CDR3 sequence: CASSRGWGGPSSGNTIYF. The CDR3, as DNA: TGTGCCAGCAGTCGAGGTTGGGGGGGCCCAAGCTCTGGAAACACCATATATTTT.

The chain is built from TRBV10-3 and TRBJ2-1; 8 positions match TRBD2. The CDR3 is 20 residues long. Germline V CDR1 and CDR2: ENHRY, SYGVKD. J was trimmed by 0 bases and V by 1 base; bases with no gene match: 14. The CDR3: CAISEWAGGLLPSSYNEQFF. The CDR3 nucleotides read TGTGCCATCAGTGAGTGGGCGGGGGGCCTCCTACCTAGCTCCTACAATGAGCAGTTCTTC.

In this sample, this clone turned up a few times. The chain carries TRBV2 and TRBJ2-7; 12 bases align to TRBD2. The CDR3 extends over 15 amino acids. CDR1 is SNHLY, CDR2 FYNNEI, per germline. V shed 7 bases and J 0 bases; nucleotides not matched to a gene: 4. The CDR3 coding sequence is TGTGCCAGCAAGGAGACTAGCGGGGGCTCCTACGAGCAGTACTTC. This translates into CASKETSGGSYEQYF.

The V call is TRBV28, the J call TRBJ2-3; 10 bases are shared with TRBD1. Germline CDR1 and CDR2: MDHEN and SYDVKM. Trimming took 4 bases from V and 1 from J; bases not matched to a gene: 5. This CDR3 is 16 amino acids long. CDR3 region: CASSSRDRGRTDTQYF. DNA of the CDR3: TGTGCCAGCAGTTCCCGGGACAGGGGCCGCACAGATACGCAGTATTTT. Full variable domain (outside the CDR3, taken from reference TRBV28 and TRBJ2-3): DVKVTQSSRYLVKRTGEKVFLECVQDMDHENMFWYRQDPGLGLRLIYFSYDVKMKEKGDIPEGYSVSREKKERFSLILESASTNQTSMYLCASSSRDRGRTDTQYFGPGTRLTVL.

The chain combines TRBV11-2 with TRBJ1-6; no reliable D call. The CDR3 has 16 residues. V was cut by 1 base and J by 0 bases, with 7 bases left in between. Germline CDR1 and CDR2: SGHAT and FQNNGV. The DNA of the CDR3 is TGTGCCAGCAGCTTAGGGAGGGTCTCCTATAATTCACCCCTCCACTTT. It specifies CASSLGRVSYNSPLHF.

The rearrangement links TRBV2 to TRBJ1-5, with a possible D match to TRBD1 (5 bases). Trimming removed 6 bases from V and 2 bases from J, with 14 bases in between. This CDR3 has 15 residues. From germline, CDR1 is SNHLY and CDR2 FYNNEI. The CDR3 DNA sequence: TGTGCCAGCAGGGGTGGTAGGGGTGGCAATCAGCCCCAGCATTTT. Amino acid sequence: CASRGGRGGNQPQHF.

The chain recombines TRBV7-2 with TRBJ1-5; D call uncertain. Germline CDR1 is SGHTA and CDR2 is FQGNSA. The length of the CDR3 is 15 residues. V lost 5 bases, J lost 0 bases, and 11 bases lay in between. The CDR3 loop reads CASSLTSGSNQPQHF. CDR3 coding DNA: TGTGCCAGCAGCCTTACCTCGGGTAGCAATCAGCCCCAGCATTTT.

This sequence joins TRBV11-1 and TRBJ2-3; 11 nucleotides line up with TRBD2. Trimming at V came to 0 bases and at J to 3 bases, leaving 5 bases not matched to a gene. From germline, CDR1 is SGHAT and CDR2 FQDESV (reference sequence). The CDR3 sequence is 17 residues long. CDR3 coding DNA: TGTGCCAGCAGCTTAGCCCTACTAGCGGGGGCAACAGATACGCAGTATTTT. This codes for CASSLALLAGATDTQYF.

The CDR3 sequence: CASSPFTGVGYTF. The CDR3 region has the DNA TGTGCCAGCAGTCCCTTTACCGGGGTTGGCTACACCTTC. This rearrangement joins TRBV12-3 or TRBV12-4 to TRBJ1-2; no firm D call. The CDR3 runs 13 residues. Trimming removed 5 bases at V and 7 bases at J, with 14 bases between.

The table lists this clone with a few counts. The V and J genes are TRBV5-1 and TRBJ1-3; D uncertain. Between the trimmed V and J ends, which lost 1 base and 4 bases, there was a span of 6 bases. Germline CDR1 SGHRS, CDR2 YFSETQ. The CDR3 extends over 13 amino acids. The CDR3 sequence: CASSLLQGNTIYF. The DNA for the CDR3 is TGCGCCAGCAGCTTGCTACAGGGAAACACCATATATTTT.

The gene calls are TRBV11-2 and TRBJ2-7; possibly TRBD1 for D (6 bases). Per germline, CDR1 SGHAT and CDR2 FQNNGV. The CDR3 contains 13 residues. V was shortened by 4 bases and J by 2 bases, with 9 bases between the two germline ends. The CDR3 DNA follows: TGTGCCAGCAGCTCGGGGACAACCTACGAGCAGTACTTC. Its protein product is CASSSGTTYEQYF. The variable domain in full, completed from reference TRBV11-2 and TRBJ2-7, reads EAGVAQSPRYKIIEKRQSVAFWCNPISGHATLYWYQQILGQGPKLLIQFQNNGVVDDSQLPKDRFSAERLKGVDSTLKIQPAKLEDSAVYLCASSSGTTYEQYFGPGTRLTVT.

The chain joins TRBV6-2 or TRBV6-3 to TRBJ2-4; TRBD2 matches at 7 bases. The CDR3 has 12 residues. V lost 6 bases, J lost 8 bases, and 4 bases stayed unmatched. Germline V gene sequence: CDR1 MNHEY, CDR2 SVGEGT. The CDR3: CASSRGVYIQYF. As DNA, the CDR3 is TGTGCCAGCAGCCGGGGGGTCTACATTCAGTACTTC.

The V and J genes are TRBV4-2 and TRBJ2-1, with TRBD2 identical over 9 bases. There are 17 residues in the CDR3. Trimming cost V 0 bases and J 2 bases; bases outside gene matches: 5. Germline-derived CDR1 and CDR2 are LGHNA and YNFKEQ. The CDR3: CASSQDYGGGAYNEQFF. In DNA, the CDR3 is TGTGCCAGCAGCCAAGATTATGGCGGGGGGGCCTACAATGAGCAGTTCTTC.

The chain combines TRBV19 with TRBJ1-5, with 9 bases lining up with TRBD1. This CDR3 region has 15 residues. Germline loops: CDR1 LNHDA, CDR2 SQIVND (reference sequence). Losses at the gene ends were 4 bases for V and 9 bases for J; bases not matched to a gene: 10. In nucleotides, the CDR3 is TGTGCCAGTAGTAAGGACAGGGGCAGCTTTAGGCCCCAGCATTTT. It is translated as CASSKDRGSFRPQHF. The whole variable domain, remainder taken from reference TRBV19 and TRBJ1-5, is DGGITQSPKYLFRKEGQNVTLSCEQNLNHDAMYWYRQDPGQGLRLIYYSQIVNDFQKGDIAEGYSVSREKKESFPLTVTSAQKNPTAFYLCASSKDRGSFRPQHFGDGTRLSIL.

The DNA for the CDR3 is TGTGCCAGCAGTGAGGGACAGAGTAGTTTTTTTCAGCCCCAGCATTTT. Translating it yields CASSEGQSSFFQPQHF. The gene calls are TRBV6-1 and TRBJ1-5; 7 positions agree with TRBD1. V lost 3 bases, J lost 6 bases, and 11 bases stayed unmatched. CDR1 MNHNS and CDR2 SASEGT come from the germline V gene. The CDR3 runs 16 residues.

The chain combines TRBV15 with TRBJ2-2, with 10 nucleotides matching TRBD1. This CDR3 contains 15 residues. Germline lookup yields CDR1 LNHNV and CDR2 YYDKDF (reference sequence). After removal of 3 bases from V and 7 bases from J, the junction contained 5 bases not matched to a gene. The CDR3 here is CATSRGDRGIGELFF. Here the CDR3 DNA reads TGTGCCACCAGCAGGGGGGACAGGGGAATCGGGGAGCTGTTTTTT.

The rearrangement uses TRBV19 and TRBJ2-3, with D perhaps TRBD1 (6 bases). Germline CDR1 reads LNHDA; CDR2 reads SQIVND (reference sequence). Trimming took off 3 bases at V and 2 bases at J, with 12 bases between the two ends. The CDR3 is 15 residues long. CDR3 in amino acids: CASSMTGLFTDTQYF. The CDR3 bases are TGTGCCAGTAGTATGACAGGTCTCTTCACAGATACGCAGTATTTT.

The V call is TRBV19, the J call TRBJ2-5; 9 positions agree with TRBD2. The length of the CDR3 is 15 residues. Trimming removed 3 bases from V and 1 base from J; junction bases left unmatched: 3. Germline lookup yields CDR1 LNHDA and CDR2 SQIVND (reference sequence). DNA for the CDR3: TGTGCCAGTAGTATGAGGCGGGGGGGCCAAGAGACCCAGTACTTC. This encodes CASSMRRGGQETQYF. Full variable domain (missing parts from reference TRBV19 and TRBJ2-5): DGGITQSPKYLFRKEGQNVTLSCEQNLNHDAMYWYRQDPGQGLRLIYYSQIVNDFQKGDIAEGYSVSREKKESFPLTVTSAQKNPTAFYLCASSMRRGGQETQYFGPGTRLLVL.

The V call is TRBV18, the J call TRBJ1-1, with D possibly being TRBD1 (6 bases). Looked up from germline, CDR1 is KGHSH and CDR2 is LQKENI. The ends were cut back, 3 bases at V and 4 bases at J, with 12 bases in the middle. The length of the CDR3 is 14 residues. CDR3 residues: CASSPQQGSTEAFF. CDR3 DNA: TGTGCCAGCTCACCCCAACAGGGTTCCACTGAAGCTTTCTTT.

This clone showed up just a few times. The rearrangement joins TRBV30 to TRBJ1-2; the match to TRBD1 covers 11 bases. Germline CDR1 and CDR2: GTSNPN and SVGIG (reference sequence). CDR3 length: 14 amino acids. The V and J ends lost 0 bases and 5 bases, in that order; junction bases with no gene match: 2. The CDR3 region has the DNA TGTGCCTGGAGTGTAGGACAGGGGGCATATGGCTACACCTTC. Its protein is CAWSVGQGAYGYTF.

This clone was counted a single time. The chain uses TRBV7-6 and TRBJ2-3; perhaps TRBD2 as D (7 bases). Germline loops: CDR1 SGHVS, CDR2 FNYEAQ. The CDR3 sequence is 15 residues long. V was cut by 5 bases and J by 1 base, with 13 bases left in between. The chain's CDR3 is CASSLVGGGTDTQYF. The CDR3 bases are TGTGCCAGCAGCCTCGTAGGGGGGGGCACAGATACGCAGTATTTT.

A word on this clone: One end of the junction varies from germline; a read error may be responsible. V usage is TRBV3-1 (or the pseudogene TRBV3-2) and J usage is TRBJ2-1; 8 bases fit TRBD2. The CDR3 contains 11 residues. Per the germline V gene, CDR1 is LGHDT and CDR2 is YNNKEL (reference sequence). The CDR3 sequence: CASSSGTRFLF. The CDR3 DNA follows: TGTGCCAGCAGCTCCGGGACTAGATTCCTCTTC.

V and J are TRBV7-7 and TRBJ2-5; D uncertain. Germline V gene sequence: CDR1 SSHAT, CDR2 FNYEAQ (reference sequence). Deletions cut 4 bases from V and 9 bases from J, with 12 bases between. This CDR3 is 12 amino acids long. The CDR3 region is CASSSQTSPQYF. CDR3 bases: TGTGCCAGCAGCTCCCAGACAAGTCCCCAGTACTTC. Filled out from reference TRBV7-7 and TRBJ2-5, the complete variable domain reads GAGVSQSPRYKVTKRGQDVTLRCDPISSHATLYWYQQALGQGPEFLTYFNYEAQPDKSGLPSDRFSAERPEGSISTLTIQRTEQRDSAMYRCASSSQTSPQYFGPGTRLLVL.

The chain is built from TRBV7-2 and TRBJ1-2; 7 nucleotides line up with TRBD1. The CDR3 spans 13 residues. Germline assignment: CDR1 SGHTA and CDR2 FQGNSA. Trimming cost V 8 bases and J 2 bases; bases outside gene matches: 5. Here the CDR3 reads CASGDRVNYGYTF. In DNA, the CDR3 is TGTGCCAGCGGTGACAGGGTAAACTATGGCTACACCTTC.

The chain has TRBV7-8 and TRBJ2-7; 7 nucleotides align to TRBD1. The V segment lost 5 bases and the J segment 2 bases; nucleotides outside the gene matches: 6. In germline, CDR1 is SGHVS, CDR2 FQNEAQ. There are 14 residues in the CDR3. In DNA, the CDR3 is TGTGCCAGCAGCCGCCGGGACAGCCCCTACGAGCAGTACTTC. Residues: CASSRRDSPYEQYF.